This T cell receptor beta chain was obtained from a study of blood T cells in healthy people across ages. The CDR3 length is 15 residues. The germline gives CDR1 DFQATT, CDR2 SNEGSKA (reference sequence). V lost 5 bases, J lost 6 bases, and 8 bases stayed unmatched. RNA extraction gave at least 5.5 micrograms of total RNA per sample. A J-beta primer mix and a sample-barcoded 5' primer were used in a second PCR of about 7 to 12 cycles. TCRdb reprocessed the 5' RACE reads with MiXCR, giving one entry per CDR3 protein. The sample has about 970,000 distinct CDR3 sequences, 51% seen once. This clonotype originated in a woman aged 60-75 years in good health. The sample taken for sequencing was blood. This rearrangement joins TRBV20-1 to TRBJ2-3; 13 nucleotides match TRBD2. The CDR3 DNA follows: TGCAGTGCTGTGGGACTAGCGGGAACTCGGGATACGCAGTATTTT. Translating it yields CSAVGLAGTRDTQYF.